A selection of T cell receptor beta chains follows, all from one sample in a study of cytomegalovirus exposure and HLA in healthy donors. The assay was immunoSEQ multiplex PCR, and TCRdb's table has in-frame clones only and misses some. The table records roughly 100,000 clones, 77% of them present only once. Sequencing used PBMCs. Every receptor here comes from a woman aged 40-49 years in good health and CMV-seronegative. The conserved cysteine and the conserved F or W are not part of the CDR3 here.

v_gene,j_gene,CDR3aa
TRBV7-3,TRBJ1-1,ASSSQGNTEAF
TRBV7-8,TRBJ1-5,ASSPLGTGTSNQPQH
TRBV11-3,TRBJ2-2,ASSFGTSGTGELF
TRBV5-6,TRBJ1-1,ASSGGQGARGMNTEAF
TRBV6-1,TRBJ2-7,ASSEGGEQY
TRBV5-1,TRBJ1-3,ASSLDRAGSGNTIY
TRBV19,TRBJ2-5,ASSEYRVWETQY
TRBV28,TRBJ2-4,ASSFFRPTGAKNIQY
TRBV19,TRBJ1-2,ASSPQTHYGYT
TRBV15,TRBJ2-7,ATSRDAGIPREQY
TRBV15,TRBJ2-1,ATSGLGLGFNEQF